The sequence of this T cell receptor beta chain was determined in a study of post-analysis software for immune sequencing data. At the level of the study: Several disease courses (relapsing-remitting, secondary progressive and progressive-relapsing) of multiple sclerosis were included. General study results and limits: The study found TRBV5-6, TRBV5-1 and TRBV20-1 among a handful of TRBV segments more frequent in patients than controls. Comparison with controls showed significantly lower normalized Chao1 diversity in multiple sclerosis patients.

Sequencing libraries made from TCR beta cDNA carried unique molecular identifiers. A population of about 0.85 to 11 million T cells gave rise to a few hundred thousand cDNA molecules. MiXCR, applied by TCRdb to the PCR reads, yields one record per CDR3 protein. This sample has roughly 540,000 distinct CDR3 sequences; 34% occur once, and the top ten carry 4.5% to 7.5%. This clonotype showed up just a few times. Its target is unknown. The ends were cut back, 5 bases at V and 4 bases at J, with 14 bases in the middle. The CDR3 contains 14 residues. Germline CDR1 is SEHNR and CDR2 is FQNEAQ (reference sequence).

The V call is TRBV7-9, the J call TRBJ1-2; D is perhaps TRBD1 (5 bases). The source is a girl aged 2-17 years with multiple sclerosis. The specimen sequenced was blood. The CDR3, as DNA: TGTGCCAGCAGCGCATTCGGACAATCCTATGGCTACACCTTC. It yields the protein CASSAFGQSYGYTF.